A single TCR beta chain is shown here with its context. The specificity of this receptor is unknown. Base-call qualities are not available, and no considerably larger clone is one nucleotide away. This entry is derived from a study of T cell responses to AZD1222 COVID-19 vaccine (dated by TCRdb to about 2021). Concerning the study at large: AZD1222 recipients given second doses at about 4 weeks or at about 12 weeks were pooled, since spike-specific TCR depth and breadth were not found to differ between the two schedules. A total of approximately 240 trial participants underwent TCR sequencing, of whom nearly 210 received two doses of AZD1222 and about 25 received two doses of the MenACWY control vaccine. Trial participants were enrolled into age subgroups of 18-55, 56-69 and 70-plus years, which contained around 150, 29 and 61 TCR-sequenced participants, respectively. What the research found in general, with its limitations: Only five to seven AZD1222 recipients were SARS-CoV-2 seropositive at baseline, limiting conclusions about previously exposed vaccinees. Participants were mostly white British, with more females than males. The authors suggested clonal diversity may have been underestimated. Epitopes outside the regions mutated in the B.1.351 and B.1.1.7 variants were reportedly recognized by nearly half of the unique spike-specific TCRs. After two AZD1222 doses, both the breadth and the depth of spike-specific TCRs were significantly higher than at day 0 and than in MenACWY recipients. Because no day 14 peak-response samples were available, the repertoires could be characterized only after the peak T cell response. Vaccine-associated CD4 TCRs spanned the whole spike protein, with dominant responses in regions 160-218 and 743-854. In the small 56-69-year group, the increase in depth fell short of significance, most likely because of low power.

The CDR3 regions of human TCRbeta chains were analyzed by immunosequencing. On the study's bioinformatics: TCRs in the repertoires were compared against a reference library of SARS-CoV-2-specific TCRs that had been generated with the MIRA antigen-specificity platform. Breadth was defined as the fraction of unique TCRs that were SARS-CoV-2-associated, and depth was defined as the fraction of total T cells that were SARS-CoV-2-associated. Each spike-specific TCR was assigned to its reactive spike region and to a CD4 or CD8 class using the MIRA data. Log10-transformed breadth and depth values were compared by one-way ANOVA with Sidak's multiple comparisons tests. The immuneACCESS repertoire file appears here via TCRdb, limited to in-frame rearrangements. These files lack a portion of the clones; in checked studies, under half of the deficit traces to unresolved V genes, and the cause of the others is not known. That table gives V, J and clone size, and the DNA gave D and trimming. The sample table contains 100,000 to 150,000 clones; only one count was recorded for about nine tenths of them. The top ten clonotypes cover roughly 1.5% of the sample.

The sample's time point label, in plain terms: baseline before first vaccination. Vaccinee samples came from UK trials COV001 and COV002, including a single-blind randomized controlled phase 2/3 trial of AZD1222 (ChAdOx1 nCoV-19) in healthy adults. For TCRbeta chain sequencing, PBMC samples were collected from trial participants at day 0 and at day 28 after the second dose. CDR1 and CDR2 (MGHRA, YSYEKL) derive from the germline V gene. The CDR3 runs 16 residues from the cysteine to the phenylalanine. Solely the CDR3 DNA is kept, with 48 bases framed from the first base. V was cut back by 1 base and J by 3 bases, leaving a gap of 13 bases between them.

The source is an adult in good health. Here the chain combines TRBV4-1 and TRBJ1-5; the D segment could be TRBD1, given 6 matching bases. The sequences come from peripheral blood, collected on day 0 of AZD1222 vaccination. DNA sequence: TGCGCCAGCAGCCAAGTGGGGACAAAGGACAATCAGCCCCAGCATTTT. It translates as CASSQVGTKDNQPQHF.